This TCR beta chain was retrieved from a study of T cell clones after liver transplantation. TCRdb's copy holds only in-frame clones and misses some; the assay was immunoSEQ multiplex PCR. The data hold 40,000 to 55,000 clones, with approximately 86% observed a single time. Germline trimming cut 11 bases from V and 0 bases from J; bases unmatched to any gene: 6. The CDR3 runs 13 residues. CDR1 MNHEY and CDR2 SMNVEV come from the germline V gene (reference sequence). Sequenced material: CD4+ T cells from blood, taken 24 months after liver transplant. The clonotype comes from a human patient who received a liver transplant. Some T cells may have come from the graft donor. V and J are TRBV27 and TRBJ2-7; 8 nucleotides agree with TRBD1. Here the CDR3 DNA reads TGTGCCTGGAACAGGGGGTTCTCCTACGAGCAGTACTTC. It codes for CAWNRGFSYEQYF.